One sample yielded the 27 T cell receptor beta chains listed below, sequenced in a study of graft-versus-host responses after intestinal transplantation. The protocol was immunoSEQ multiplex PCR, while the TCRdb copy is restricted to in-frame clones and leaves out a portion. The repertoire holds over 80,000 clones, with roughly 88% as singletons. Sequencing used PBMCs, obtained 255 days after intestinal transplant. These receptors were collected from a human patient who received an intestinal transplant, so some T cells may come from the graft donor.

The V gene is TRBV11-3, the J gene TRBJ2-5; D unresolved. Germline V gene data show CDR1 as SGHNT and CDR2 as YENEEA. With 3 bases removed from V and 9 bases from J, the gap between germline ends came to 14 bases. This CDR3 has 13 amino acids. This CDR3 reads CASSFSGVTAQYF. The CDR3 bases are TGTGCCAGCAGCTTTAGTGGAGTTACCGCCCAGTACTTC.

The chain joins TRBV4-1 to TRBJ2-3; perhaps D is TRBD1 or TRBD2 (6 bases each). Germline CDR1 and CDR2: MGHRA and YSYEKL. The CDR3 has 15 residues. V gave up 3 bases and J gave up 2 bases, with 12 bases separating them. Written as DNA, the CDR3 is TGCGCCAGCAGCCAGGAGGGGGAGACCACAGATACGCAGTATTTT. Its protein is CASSQEGETTDTQYF.

This clone was counted a few times. The chain has TRBV25-1 and TRBJ2-3, with 9 bases that match TRBD1. Per the germline V gene, CDR1 is MGHDK and CDR2 is SYGVNS. V was clipped by 4 bases and J by 4 bases; unmatched bases: 3. The CDR3 length is 14 residues. CDR3 sequence reads: CASSARQGADTQYF. Written as DNA, the CDR3 is TGTGCCAGCAGTGCCCGACAGGGGGCAGATACGCAGTATTTT.

The count of this clone is one. J is TRBJ2-7 and V is TRBV6-1; D remains unclear. Germline assignment: CDR1 MNHNS and CDR2 SASEGT. Trimming took 1 base from V and 6 from J, leaving 10 bases between them. The CDR3 loop spans 13 amino acids. The CDR3 DNA follows: TGTGCCAGCAGTGAAGGACAATCAAGCGAGCAGTACTTC. Protein sequence: CASSEGQSSEQYF.

The genes are TRBV28 and TRBJ2-7; D is possibly TRBD1 or TRBD2 (5 bases each). This CDR3 region has 16 residues. V lost 3 bases to trimming and J lost 2 bases, with 17 bases between them. The germline CDR1 and CDR2 sequences are MDHEN and SYDVKM. This CDR3 is CASSFSRYQGPYEQYV. The DNA of the CDR3 is TGTGCCAGCAGTTTCTCGCGGTATCAGGGACCCTACGAGCAGTACGTC.

The CDR3 reads CASLGQGYTGELFF. The DNA for the CDR3 is TGTGCCAGCCTGGGACAGGGGTACACCGGGGAGCTGTTTTTT. This sequence joins TRBV10-3 and TRBJ2-2; TRBD1 agrees at 10 bases. J gave up 3 bases and V 10 bases, and 5 bases lay outside the gene matches. CDR1 and CDR2 (germline): ENHRY, SYGVKD. This CDR3 contains 14 residues.

Comment on this clone: One end of the junction varies from germline; a read error may be responsible. The rearrangement uses TRBV11-2 and TRBJ2-1; 8 bases are a match to TRBD1. Germline V gene sequence: CDR1 SGHAT, CDR2 FQNNGV. The CDR3 has 13 amino acids. DNA of the CDR3: TGTGCCAGCAGCCTCCTAATCCCCCAGGACAGGGTCTTC. Translating gives CASSLLIPQDRVF.

V gene TRBV4-3 combines with J gene TRBJ2-3; 8 positions agree with TRBD2. Germline V lookup: CDR1 LGHNA, CDR2 YSLEER. This CDR3 is built from 17 residues. Trimming cost V 0 bases and J 0 bases; bases outside gene matches: 5. The CDR3 spells CASSQDQLADSTDTQYF. CDR3 in DNA: TGCGCCAGCAGCCAAGATCAACTAGCGGATAGCACAGATACGCAGTATTTT.

V gene TRBV5-6 combines with J gene TRBJ1-1, with D unresolved. Trimming removed 3 bases from V and 3 bases from J, with 9 bases in between. There are 13 residues in the CDR3. Per germline, CDR1 SGHDT and CDR2 YYEEEE. CDR3 region: CASSWGSHTEAFF. In nucleotides, the CDR3 is TGTGCCAGCAGCTGGGGTAGTCACACTGAAGCTTTCTTT.

The chain couples TRBV5-6 to TRBJ2-5; D perhaps matches TRBD2 (7 bases). CDR1 SGHDT and CDR2 YYEEEE come from the germline V gene. The CDR3 is 17 amino acids. Deletions cut 0 bases from V and 5 bases from J, with 20 bases between. CDR3 DNA sequence: TGTGCCAGCAGCTTGGAATTGGCGGGGGCCCTAGGGGAGACCCAGTACTTC. As protein: CASSLELAGALGETQYF.

The chain links TRBV6-1 to TRBJ1-2; 9 bases are a match to TRBD1. The CDR3 has 14 amino acids. Germline CDR1 is MNHNS and CDR2 is SASEGT. V lost 5 bases, J lost 7 bases, and 8 bases stayed unmatched. CDR3 sequence (DNA): TGTGCCAGCAGTACTACACAGGGGGCGGGTGGCTACACCTTC. Residues: CASSTTQGAGGYTF.

The genes are TRBV29-1 and TRBJ1-1; no clear D. Germline-derived CDR1 and CDR2 are SQVTM and ANQGSEA. The CDR3 runs to 8 residues. Trimming took off 1 base at V and 14 bases at J, with 5 bases between the two ends. The CDR3 sequence is CSVEGVFF. As DNA, the CDR3 is TGCAGCGTTGAAGGAGTATTCTTT.

The table lists this clone with a count of one. The chain uses TRBV10-3 and TRBJ2-3; TRBD2 agrees at 8 bases. The CDR3 totals 17 residues. Germline V gene sequence: CDR1 ENHRY, CDR2 SYGVKD. The ends lost 6 bases at V and 2 bases at J; junction bases unmatched: 13. The CDR3 region has the DNA TGTGCCATCAGCTCCCTCCGGACTAGCCCTTTCACAGATACGCAGTATTTT. Residues: CAISSLRTSPFTDTQYF.

This clone occurred once. The J gene is TRBJ2-5, the V gene TRBV18; D unclear. From germline, CDR1 is KGHSH and CDR2 LQKENI. The CDR3 has 12 amino acids. V dropped 4 bases and J dropped 3 bases, with 6 bases sitting between them. The CDR3 loop reads CASSQREETQYF. The CDR3 region has the DNA TGTGCCAGCTCACAAAGGGAAGAGACCCAGTACTTC.

The rearrangement links TRBV19 to TRBJ1-1; 12 bases line up with TRBD1. After removal of 5 bases from V and 7 bases from J, the junction contained 11 bases not matched to a gene. CDR3 length: 16 amino acids. Germline CDR1 is LNHDA and CDR2 is SQIVND (reference sequence). The chain's CDR3 is CASSPRDRGLDDEAFF. The CDR3 nucleotides are TGTGCCAGTAGTCCCCGGGACAGGGGGCTTGACGATGAAGCTTTCTTT.

J is TRBJ1-2 and V is TRBV28, with D possibly TRBD1 on 6 matching bases. The CDR3 consists of 16 residues. CDR1 MDHEN and CDR2 SYDVKM come from the germline V gene. Trimming cost V 1 base and J 8 bases, with 20 bases left between them. CDR3 bases: TGTGCCAGCAGTTTATTCGACACAGGGATCGCAGGGGGCTACACCTTC. Translation: CASSLFDTGIAGGYTF.

The J gene is TRBJ1-1, the V gene TRBV6-5; D is unclear. Between the trimmed V and J ends, which lost 5 bases and 7 bases, there was a span of 11 bases. The CDR3 contains 12 residues. CDR1 is MNHEY, CDR2 SVGAGI, per germline. The CDR3 DNA reads as TGTGCCAGCAGTCCGGGGTGGGGTGAAGCTTTCTTT. Its translation: CASSPGWGEAFF.

The rearrangement links TRBV15 to TRBJ1-5; D call uncertain. Germline V gene lookup returns CDR1 LNHNV and CDR2 YYDKDF (reference sequence). The CDR3 contains 14 residues. Trimming left V 5 bases short and J 4 bases short, with 12 bases between. The CDR3 sequence is CATSQRVGNQPQHF. The CDR3 DNA reads TGTGCCACCAGCCAGAGGGTCGGGAATCAGCCCCAGCATTTT.

CDR3 bases: TGCAGCGTTGAACGACACGGTACGGGGACAGATACGCAGTATTTT. Residues: CSVERHGTGTDTQYF. V is TRBV29-1 and J is TRBJ2-3; possibly TRBD2 for D (5 bases). The length of the CDR3 is 15 residues. CDR1 SQVTM and CDR2 ANQGSEA come from the germline V gene. V lost 2 bases, J lost 3 bases, and 15 bases lay in between.

J is TRBJ1-1 and V is TRBV7-9; D is unresolved. Trimming removed 8 bases at V and 3 bases at J, with 19 bases between. The length of the CDR3 is 15 residues. Germline CDR1 reads SEHNR; CDR2 reads FQNEAQ (reference sequence). The CDR3 protein is CASAHTGRDDTEAFF. The DNA for the CDR3 is TGTGCCAGCGCCCACACTGGAAGGGATGACACTGAAGCTTTCTTT.

V usage is TRBV27 and J usage is TRBJ2-1; TRBD2 might be the D (5 bases). CDR3 length: 15 amino acids. V lost 11 bases to trimming and J lost 0 bases, with 17 bases between them. Germline V gene data show CDR1 as MNHEY and CDR2 as SMNVEV (reference sequence). DNA of the CDR3: TGTGCCGCTAATTCCCGGGCGGGCTCCTACAATGAGCAGTTCTTC. Translated: CAANSRAGSYNEQFF.

The genes are TRBV6-1 and TRBJ1-1; D gene unclear. CDR1 is MNHNS and CDR2 is SASEGT in the germline V gene. The CDR3 has 15 residues. V was pared by 8 bases and J by 1 base, with 17 bases between. The CDR3 sequence is CASGGKYPPNTEAFF. The CDR3 bases are TGTGCCAGCGGTGGGAAGTATCCGCCGAACACTGAAGCTTTCTTT.

J is TRBJ2-5 and V is TRBV10-3; D is possibly TRBD2 (5 bases). The germline gives CDR1 ENHRY, CDR2 SYGVKD. Trimming cost V 8 bases and J 5 bases, with 15 bases left between them. There are 13 residues in the CDR3. CDR3 region: CAISAGGGETQYF. Here the CDR3 DNA reads TGTGCCATCTCCGCAGGAGGCGGGGAGACCCAGTACTTC.

J is TRBJ1-6 and V is TRBV6-1; D is unclear. The V end was cut by 3 bases, the J end by 7 bases, with 4 bases between. CDR3 length equals 12 residues. Germline values: CDR1 MNHNS, CDR2 SASEGT. The CDR3 loop is CASSEGNSPLHF. As DNA, the CDR3 is TGTGCCAGCAGTGAGGGGAATTCACCCCTCCACTTT.

The rearrangement uses TRBV9 and TRBJ1-2; no clear D gene. The CDR3 is 13 residues long. V lost 8 bases and J lost 2, with 13 bases in between. Germline V gene data show CDR1 as SGDLS and CDR2 as YYNGEE. DNA for the CDR3: TGTGCCAGTCGCGGAGATTCCAACTATGGCTACACCTTC. Translated: CASRGDSNYGYTF.

J is TRBJ2-7 and V is TRBV6-1, with D tentatively TRBD2 (6 bases). Trimming took 3 bases from V and 3 from J, leaving 18 bases between them. The CDR3 is 16 residues long. Germline V gene sequence: CDR1 MNHNS, CDR2 SASEGT. CDR3 coding DNA: TGTGCCAGCAGTGAGTGGGGGGTCAGCTCAAACTACGAGCAGTACTTC. Residues: CASSEWGVSSNYEQYF.

The chain employs TRBV6-4 and TRBJ2-1; D gene uncertain. Deletions cut 10 bases from V and 4 bases from J, with 11 bases between. Germline values: CDR1 MRHNA, CDR2 SNTAGT. The CDR3 runs 12 residues. CDR3 amino acids: CAITDAYNEQFF. For the CDR3, the DNA is TGTGCCATCACGGACGCTTACAATGAGCAGTTCTTC.